The present T cell receptor beta chain was sequenced within a study of blood T cells in healthy people across ages. Primers used in a second PCR of about 6 to 12 cycles were a sample-barcoded 5' primer and a J-beta primer mix. TCRdb used MiXCR to reprocess the 5' RACE reads, holding one entry per CDR3 protein. The sample yields some 1.6 million distinct CDR3 sequences, 34% seen once. This clonotype was seen more than once but under ten times. Antigen: not known. Overall study results and limits: Diversity of TCR beta correlated strongly with naive T cell percentage.

The CDR3 is 15 amino acids. V lost 3 bases and J 2 bases, leaving 14 bases between the germline ends. Germline lookup yields CDR1 SGHTA and CDR2 FQGNSA. Source material: blood. The chain uses TRBV7-2 and TRBJ2-7, with a tentative D call TRBD1 (5 bases). The receptor's source is a woman in her 30s in good health. The CDR3 DNA sequence: TGTGCCAGCAGCTTCAGGGTCTCTCCCACCTACGAGCAGTACTTC. Translating gives CASSFRVSPTYEQYF.